A selection of T cell receptor beta chains follows, all from one sample in a study of T cells in Graves' hyperthyroidism and ophthalmopathy. MiXCR was run by TCRdb on the multiplex PCR reads, yielding one entry per CDR3 protein. The sample carries about 290,000 distinct CDR3 sequences, about an eighth recorded once. The sequenced sample consisted of blood. The receptor source for this set is a woman aged 25 to 39 with Graves' hyperthyroidism that later progressed to Graves' ophthalmopathy. The conserved cysteine and the conserved F or W are not part of the CDR3 here. D genes are given only for firm matches.

V gene: TRBV20-1
D gene: .
CDR3 protein: SASPRNSNQPQH

V gene: TRBV19
D gene: .
CDR3 protein: ASSPLEGGPYEQY

V gene: TRBV18
D gene: TRBD2
CDR3 protein: ASSPLKGLAAGELF

V gene: TRBV7-7
D gene: TRBD1
CDR3 protein: ASSLQGVGGYT

V gene: TRBV27
D gene: TRBD1
CDR3 protein: ARGGGTVNSNQPQH

V gene: TRBV13
D gene: .
CDR3 protein: ASSSYEGDLVETQY

V gene: TRBV2
D gene: .
CDR3 protein: ASSEARLDEQF

V gene: TRBV29-1
D gene: .
CDR3 protein: SVEGEGTALHNEQF

V gene: TRBV28
D gene: .
CDR3 protein: ASSLWGTTEAF

V gene: TRBV7-3
D gene: TRBD1
CDR3 protein: ASSFQGATGELF

V gene: TRBV20-1
D gene: TRBD2
CDR3 protein: SARVASGRASLDTQY

V gene: TRBV6-1
D gene: TRBD2
CDR3 protein: ASSEASREGRDTQY

V gene: TRBV20-1
D gene: .
CDR3 protein: SANGQGDETQY

V gene: TRBV12-3/TRBV12-4
D gene: TRBD1
CDR3 protein: ASSLGQGATETQY

V gene: TRBV20-1
D gene: .
CDR3 protein: SASAGSANYGYT

V gene: TRBV10-2
D gene: .
CDR3 protein: ASSEELNTGELF

V gene: TRBV20-1
D gene: TRBD1
CDR3 protein: SARTGGMETQY

V gene: TRBV5-6
D gene: .
CDR3 protein: ASSLAATGRTEAF

V gene: TRBV3-1
D gene: .
CDR3 protein: ASSFGPRNSPLH

V gene: TRBV2
D gene: TRBD2
CDR3 protein: ASSEFGLAGRETQY

V gene: TRBV6-2/TRBV6-3
D gene: TRBD1
CDR3 protein: ASSWGTEGIEQF

V gene: TRBV11-2
D gene: .
CDR3 protein: ASSSRGLLYEQY

V gene: TRBV24-1
D gene: .
CDR3 protein: ATSDFRGDTQY

V gene: TRBV15
D gene: .
CDR3 protein: ATSRTTISYEQY

V gene: TRBV27
D gene: .
CDR3 protein: ASSSMVGEDTEAF

V gene: TRBV7-8
D gene: TRBD2
CDR3 protein: ASSSLAARQETQY